This is a list of T cell receptor beta chains from one sample in a study of blood T cell repertoires in COVID-19. Assay: immunoSEQ multiplex PCR; the TCRdb copy retains only in-frame clones and omits some. The sample has under 350,000 clones, 70% to 90% seen once. Sequenced sample: peripheral blood. The receptor source for this set is a human donor in a cohort sampled during active COVID-19. Both conserved end residues are part of each CDR3. D genes are given only for firm matches. Clone size is shown for a subset of rows, as once, few, many or a class of expanded clone.

-,TRBD1,TRBJ1-1,TRBV10-1,CASSRTGNTEAFF,TGCGCCAGCAGTCGGACAGGGAACACTGAAGCTTTCTTT
-,-,TRBJ2-2,TRBV6-2/TRBV6-3,CASSYTLATTGELFF,TGTGCCAGCAGTTACACCCTAGCGACCACCGGGGAGCTGTTTTTT
-,-,TRBJ2-7,TRBV27,CASSSTGSYEQYF,TGTGCCAGCAGTTCAACAGGTAGCTACGAGCAGTACTTC
-,TRBD1,TRBJ2-3,TRBV19,CASSRGQSTDTQYF,TGTGCCAGTAGTAGGGGACAGAGCACAGATACGCAGTATTTT
-,TRBD1,TRBJ2-7,TRBV14,CASSPGAGGVEQYF,TGTGCCAGCAGCCCGGGGGCAGGGGGCGTCGAGCAGTACTTC
-,TRBD1,TRBJ2-2,TRBV24-1,CATSDPTEVPGQGGLGELFF,TGTGCCACCAGTGACCCGACTGAGGTTCCGGGACAGGGAGGTCTCGGGGAGCTGTTTTTT
-,TRBD1,TRBJ1-1,TRBV27,CASVLGQGDTEAFF,TGTGCCAGCGTTCTTGGACAGGGGGACACTGAAGCTTTCTTT
-,TRBD1,TRBJ1-2,TRBV30,CAWSTGGENGYTF,TGTGCCTGGAGTACAGGGGGCGAGAATGGCTACACCTTC
-,-,TRBJ2-5,TRBV6-5,CASSYLMTQYF,TGTGCCAGCAGTTACTTAATGACCCAGTACTTC
-,TRBD2,TRBJ2-3,TRBV5-1,CASSPLGKQRGDTQYF,TGCGCCAGCAGCCCCCTGGGGAAACAGCGGGGAGATACGCAGTATTTT
-,-,TRBJ2-2,TRBV25-1,CASSVSITGELFF,TGTGCCAGCAGTGTGTCCATCACCGGGGAGCTGTTTTTT
few,-,TRBJ1-3,TRBV7-2,CASSFQDTSGNTIYF,TGTGCCAGCAGCTTTCAGGACACCTCTGGAAACACCATATATTTT
-,TRBD1,TRBJ1-1,TRBV9,CASSARGGSMKAEAFF,TGTGCCAGCAGCGCCAGAGGGGGCTCAATGAAGGCTGAAGCTTTCTTT
-,-,TRBJ1-2,TRBV5-1,CASSSPGNNYGYTF,TGCGCCAGCAGCTCACCGGGAAATAACTATGGCTACACCTTC
once,-,TRBJ1-5,TRBV19,CASSIDFGAQTPSNQPQHF,TGTGCCAGTAGTATAGATTTTGGTGCACAAACCCCCAGCAATCAGCCCCAGCATTTT
-,-,TRBJ1-1,TRBV10-3,CAIRANMNTEAFF,TGTGCCATCAGAGCAAATATGAACACTGAAGCTTTCTTT
-,TRBD1,TRBJ1-1,TRBV27,CASSQTGWNTEAFF,TGTGCCAGCAGTCAGACAGGGTGGAACACTGAAGCTTTCTTT
-,TRBD1,TRBJ1-3,TRBV7-8,CASSSLDGTARNTIYF,TGTGCCAGCAGCTCGCTAGACGGGACAGCGAGAAACACCATATATTTT
-,-,TRBJ2-5,TRBV24-1,CATSEGGQEPETQYF,TGTGCCACCAGTGAGGGAGGACAGGAACCAGAGACCCAGTACTTC
-,TRBD1,TRBJ2-7,TRBV6-5,CASGQVRPFYEQYF,TGTGCCAGCGGACAGGTCCGACCCTTTTACGAGCAGTACTTC
-,TRBD2,TRBJ2-3,TRBV7-3,CASSLGLADPQGTQYF,TGTGCCAGCAGCTTGGGACTAGCGGATCCTCAAGGGACGCAGTATTTT
-,-,TRBJ2-7,TRBV19,CASSIGGSSEQYF,TGTGCCAGTAGTATCGGGGGTTCATCGGAGCAGTACTTC
-,-,TRBJ2-7,TRBV4-1,CASSQDFRGFYEQYF,TGCGCCAGCAGCCAAGATTTCAGGGGATTCTACGAGCAGTACTTC
once,-,TRBJ2-7,TRBV6-5,CASGAGDEQYF,TGTGCCAGCGGCGCGGGCGACGAGCAGTACTTC
-,-,TRBJ2-7,TRBV4-1,CASSQARGSFYEQYF,TGCGCCAGCAGCCAAGCGCGGGGAAGTTTCTACGAGCAGTACTTC
few,TRBD1,TRBJ1-6,TRBV5-5,CASSARRGQGNLSPLHF,TGTGCCAGCAGCGCACGACGAGGACAGGGGAATTTGTCACCCCTCCACTTT
once,TRBD1,TRBJ1-2,TRBV27,CASKYRQGGNGYTF,TGTGCCAGCAAATACCGACAGGGGGGTAATGGCTACACCTTC
-,-,TRBJ1-2,TRBV7-8,CASSSDSKGYTF,TGTGCCAGCAGCTCTGACAGTAAAGGCTACACCTTC
-,-,TRBJ1-4,TRBV25-1,CASRQQGRANEKLFF,TGTGCCAGCAGACAACAGGGTAGGGCTAATGAAAAACTGTTTTTT